A selection of T cell receptor beta chains follows, all from one sample in a study of blood T cell repertoires in COVID-19. The assay was immunoSEQ multiplex PCR, and TCRdb's table has in-frame clones only and misses some. Here the sample spans around 94,000 clones, roughly 87% being singletons. The sequenced sample was peripheral blood. These receptors were obtained from a woman aged 50 to 65 with COVID-19, enrolled during active disease. Each CDR3 is given with its conserved first and last residue. Fields, in order: V gene, clone size, D gene, J gene, CDR3 protein, CDR3 DNA. D genes are given only for firm matches. Clone size, where shown, is once, few, many, or a class for clones that have expanded.

TRBV7-9	.	.	TRBJ2-1	CASSLVPTGEQFF	TGTGCCAGCAGCTTAGTTCCGACGGGTGAGCAGTTCTTC
TRBV14	.	.	TRBJ2-2	CASSPWDFDTGELFF	TGTGCCAGCAGCCCCTGGGACTTCGACACCGGGGAGCTGTTTTTT
TRBV5-1	.	.	TRBJ2-7	CASSHAHGVEQYF	TGCGCCAGCAGTCACGCTCATGGAGTCGAGCAGTACTTC
TRBV7-3	.	.	TRBJ2-1	CASSSDRDWNNEQFF	TGTGCCAGCAGCTCCGACAGGGACTGGAACAATGAGCAGTTCTTC
TRBV2	.	TRBD1	TRBJ1-1	CASSRQGGGTEAFF	TGTGCCAGCAGCCGACAGGGGGGAGGCACTGAAGCTTTCTTT
TRBV5-5	.	TRBD1	TRBJ2-2	CASSRQGSTGELFF	TGTGCCAGCAGCCGACAGGGTTCCACCGGGGAGCTGTTTTTT
TRBV6-2/TRBV6-3	.	.	TRBJ1-2	CASSREELYGYTF	TGTGCCAGCAGCCGAGAGGAACTCTATGGCTACACCTTC
TRBV7-6	once	TRBD1	TRBJ2-7	CASSSHRGPFGYEQYF	TGTGCCAGCAGCTCCCACAGGGGGCCCTTTGGGTACGAGCAGTACTTC
TRBV6-1	.	TRBD2	TRBJ2-1	CASSESVAGAYNEQFF	TGTGCCAGCAGTGAATCGGTAGCGGGGGCCTACAATGAGCAGTTCTTC
TRBV2	.	.	TRBJ2-7	CASSAQVPEQYF	TGTGCCAGCAGTGCGCAGGTACCGGAGCAGTACTTC
TRBV5-4	.	TRBD1	TRBJ2-7	CASSPGGQTTSYEQYF	TGTGCCAGCAGCCCAGGGGGACAGACTACCTCCTACGAGCAGTACTTC
TRBV28	.	.	TRBJ1-5	CASGGGAGNQPQHF	TGTGCCAGCGGGGGAGGGGCCGGCAATCAGCCCCAGCATTTT
TRBV10-3	.	TRBD2	TRBJ2-5	CAISESMVSSGAEETQYF	TGTGCCATCAGTGAGTCGATGGTGTCTAGCGGGGCCGAAGAGACCCAGTACTTC
TRBV6-6	.	.	TRBJ2-5	CASSYPPTSFQETQYF	TGTGCCAGCAGTTACCCACCCACAAGTTTCCAAGAGACCCAGTACTTC
TRBV6-1	.	TRBD2	TRBJ2-5	CASSETSGGAETQYF	TGTGCCAGCAGTGAAACTAGCGGGGGGGCAGAGACCCAGTACTTC
TRBV18	.	TRBD1	TRBJ1-1	CASSRQGRNTEAFF	TGTGCCAGCTCAAGACAGGGGCGAAACACTGAAGCTTTCTTT
TRBV6-6	.	TRBD1	TRBJ2-3	CASRQGAPDTQYF	TGTGCCAGCAGGCAGGGGGCCCCAGATACGCAGTATTTT
TRBV5-1	.	TRBD1	TRBJ2-1	CASTLPDRDYNEQFF	TGCGCCAGCACTCTTCCGGACAGGGACTACAATGAGCAGTTCTTC